The text below deals with one T cell receptor (beta chain). The antigen remains unidentified. The iRepertoire nested amplicon-rescue multiplex PCR amplified TCR alpha and beta CDR3s from RNA. One entry per CDR3 protein, called by TCRdb with MiXCR from the multiplex PCR reads. The sample carries 300,000 to 450,000 distinct CDR3 sequences, 41% recorded once. These data belong to a study of glioma-infiltrating T cells. Study at large: Samples included WHO grade II oligodendrogliomas or astrocytomas and initial-diagnosis grade IV glioblastomas. Sequencing aimed for about 4- to 11-fold coverage of about a million peripheral T cells. The study's findings and limits: Only very few CDR3 sequences appeared in both tissue and blood.

The sequenced sample consisted of glioma tissue, nonneoplastic brain tissue, or PBMCs (not recorded which). This receptor was obtained from a human donor with low-grade glioma or glioblastoma, undergoing nonglioma brain surgery, or in good health (not recorded which).

CDR3 sequence: CASSRDSTWLEQYF. DNA of the CDR3: TGTGCCAGCAGCCGGGACTCGACTTGGCTCGAGCAGTACTTC. The V gene is TRBV12-3 or TRBV12-4, the J gene TRBJ2-7; perhaps TRBD2 as D (6 bases). Trimming pared 6 bases from V and 6 bases from J, leaving 18 bases between. CDR3 size: 14 residues.